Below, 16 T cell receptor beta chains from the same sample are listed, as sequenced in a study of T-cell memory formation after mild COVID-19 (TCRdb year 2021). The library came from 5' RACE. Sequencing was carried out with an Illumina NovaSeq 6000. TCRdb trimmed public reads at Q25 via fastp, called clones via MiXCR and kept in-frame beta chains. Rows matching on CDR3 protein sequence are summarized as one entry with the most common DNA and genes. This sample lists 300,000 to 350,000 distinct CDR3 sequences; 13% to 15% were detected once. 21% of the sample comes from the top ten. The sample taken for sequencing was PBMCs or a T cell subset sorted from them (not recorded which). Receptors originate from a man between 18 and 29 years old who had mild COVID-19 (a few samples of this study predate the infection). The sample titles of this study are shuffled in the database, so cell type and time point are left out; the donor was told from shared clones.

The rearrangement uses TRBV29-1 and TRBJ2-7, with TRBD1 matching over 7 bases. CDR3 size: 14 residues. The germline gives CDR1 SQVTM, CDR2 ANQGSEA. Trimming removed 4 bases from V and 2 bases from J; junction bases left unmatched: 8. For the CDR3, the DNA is TGCAGCGTTGCGACGGGACAGTTAGCCTACGAGCAGTACTTC. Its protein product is CSVATGQLAYEQYF.

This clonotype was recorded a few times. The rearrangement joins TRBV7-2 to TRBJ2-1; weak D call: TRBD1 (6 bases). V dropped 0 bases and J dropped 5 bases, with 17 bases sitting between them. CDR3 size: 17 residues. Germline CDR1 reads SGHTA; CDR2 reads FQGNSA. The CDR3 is CASSLARGHLPNNEQFF. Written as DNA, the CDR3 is TGTGCCAGCAGCTTAGCACGGGGACATCTCCCTAACAATGAGCAGTTCTTC. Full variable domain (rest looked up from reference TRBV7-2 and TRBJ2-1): GAGVSQSPSNKVTEKGKDVELRCDPISGHTALYWYRQSLGQGLEFLIYFQGNSAPDKSGLPSDRFSAERTGGSVSTLTIQRTQQEDSAVYLCASSLARGHLPNNEQFFGPGTRLTVL.

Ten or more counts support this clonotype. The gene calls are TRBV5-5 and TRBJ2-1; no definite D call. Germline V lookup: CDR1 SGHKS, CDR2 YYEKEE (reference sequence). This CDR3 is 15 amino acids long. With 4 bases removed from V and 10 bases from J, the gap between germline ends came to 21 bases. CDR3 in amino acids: CASSLRAPRVPEQFF. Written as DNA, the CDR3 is TGTGCCAGCAGCCTTCGGGCCCCCCGGGTTCCGGAGCAGTTCTTC.

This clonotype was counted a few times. The DNA of the CDR3 is TGTGCCAGCAGCCAAGAGAGGACAACAGAGTCAGAGCAGTTCTTC. Its protein is CASSQERTTESEQFF. This rearrangement joins TRBV4-2 to TRBJ2-1; tentatively, D is TRBD1 (5 bases). The CDR3 loop spans 15 amino acids. The germline V gene has CDR1 LGHNA and CDR2 YNFKEQ. The V gene lost 0 bases and the J gene lost 10 bases, with 16 bases spanning the gap.

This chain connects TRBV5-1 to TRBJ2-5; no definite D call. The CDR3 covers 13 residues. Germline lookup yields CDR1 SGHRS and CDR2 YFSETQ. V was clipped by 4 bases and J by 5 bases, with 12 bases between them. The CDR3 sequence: CASSTSGRETQYF. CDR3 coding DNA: TGCGCCAGCAGCACGTCAGGCCGGGAGACCCAGTACTTC.

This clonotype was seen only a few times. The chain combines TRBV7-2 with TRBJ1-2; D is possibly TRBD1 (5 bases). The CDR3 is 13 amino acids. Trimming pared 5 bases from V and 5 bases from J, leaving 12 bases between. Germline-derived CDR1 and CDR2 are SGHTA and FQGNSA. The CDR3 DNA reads TGTGCCAGCAGCCGGGACGGTACTTATGGCTACACCTTC. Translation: CASSRDGTYGYTF.

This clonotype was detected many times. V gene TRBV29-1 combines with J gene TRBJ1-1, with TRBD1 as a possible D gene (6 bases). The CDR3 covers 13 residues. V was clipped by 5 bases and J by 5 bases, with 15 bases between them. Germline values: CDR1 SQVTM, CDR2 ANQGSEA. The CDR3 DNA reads TGCAGCGTTCTTGGGGGCAGAGGAACTGAAGCTTTCTTT. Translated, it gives CSVLGGRGTEAFF.

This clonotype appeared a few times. CDR3 region: CASSQSFVAGKTQYF. The CDR3 coding sequence is TGCGCCAGCAGCCAATCCTTTGTCGCAGGGAAGACCCAGTACTTC. The chain has TRBV4-1 and TRBJ2-5; TRBD1 is a possible D gene (5 bases). Trimming left V 2 bases short and J 6 bases short, with 16 bases between. This CDR3 comprises 15 residues. CDR1 is MGHRA, CDR2 YSYEKL, per germline.

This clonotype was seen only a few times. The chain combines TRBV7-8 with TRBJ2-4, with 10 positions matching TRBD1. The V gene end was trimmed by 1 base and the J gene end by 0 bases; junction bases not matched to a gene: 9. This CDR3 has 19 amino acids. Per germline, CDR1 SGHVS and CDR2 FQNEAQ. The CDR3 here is CASSLVGQGRYLAKNIQYF. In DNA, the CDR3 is TGTGCCAGCAGCTTAGTGGGACAGGGGCGATACCTAGCCAAAAACATTCAGTACTTC.

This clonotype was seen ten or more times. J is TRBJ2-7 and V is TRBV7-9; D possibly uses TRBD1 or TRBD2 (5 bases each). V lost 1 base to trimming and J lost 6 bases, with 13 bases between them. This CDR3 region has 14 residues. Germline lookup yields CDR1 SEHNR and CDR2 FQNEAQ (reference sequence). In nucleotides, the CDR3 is TGTGCCAGCAGCTTAGTTCAGGGACCGGGCGAGCAGTACTTC. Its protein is CASSLVQGPGEQYF.

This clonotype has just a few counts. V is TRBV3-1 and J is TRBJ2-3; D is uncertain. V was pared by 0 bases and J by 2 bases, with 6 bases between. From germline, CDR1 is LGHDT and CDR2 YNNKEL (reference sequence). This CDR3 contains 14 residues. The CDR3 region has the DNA TGTGCCAGCAGCCAAGATATTGCCACAGATACGCAGTATTTT. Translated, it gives CASSQDIATDTQYF.

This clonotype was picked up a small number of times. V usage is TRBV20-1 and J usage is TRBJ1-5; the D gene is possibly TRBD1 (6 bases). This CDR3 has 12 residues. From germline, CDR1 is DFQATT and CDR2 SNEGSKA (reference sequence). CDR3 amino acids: CRAGGAVQPQHF. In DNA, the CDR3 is TGCAGAGCGGGGGGGGCCGTTCAGCCCCAGCATTTT.

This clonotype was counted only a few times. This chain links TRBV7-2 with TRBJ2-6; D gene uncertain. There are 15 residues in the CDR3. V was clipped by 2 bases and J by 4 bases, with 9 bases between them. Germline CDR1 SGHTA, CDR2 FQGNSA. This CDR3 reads CASSLNRAGANVLTF. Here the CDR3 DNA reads TGTGCCAGCAGCTTAAATAGGGCCGGGGCCAACGTCCTGACTTTC.

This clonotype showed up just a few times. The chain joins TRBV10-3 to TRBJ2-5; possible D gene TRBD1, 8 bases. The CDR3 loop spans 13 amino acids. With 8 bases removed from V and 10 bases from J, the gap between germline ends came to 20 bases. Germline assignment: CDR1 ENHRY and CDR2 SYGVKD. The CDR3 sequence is CAISRQGREGQYF. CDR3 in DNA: TGTGCCATCTCCCGACAGGGGAGGGAGGGCCAGTACTTC.

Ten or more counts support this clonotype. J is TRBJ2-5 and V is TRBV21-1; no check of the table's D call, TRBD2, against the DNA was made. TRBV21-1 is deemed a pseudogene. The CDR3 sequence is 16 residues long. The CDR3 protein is CASSKVPLWRQETQYF. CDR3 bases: TGTGCCAGCAGCAAAGTGCCCCTCTGGCGGCAAGAGACCCAGTACTTC.

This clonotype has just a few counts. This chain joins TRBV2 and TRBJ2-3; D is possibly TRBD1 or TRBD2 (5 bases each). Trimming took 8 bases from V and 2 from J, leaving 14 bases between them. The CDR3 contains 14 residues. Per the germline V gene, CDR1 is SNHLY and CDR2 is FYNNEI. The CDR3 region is CASLGTEPTDTQYF. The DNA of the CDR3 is TGTGCCAGCTTGGGGACCGAGCCCACAGATACGCAGTATTTT.